This T cell receptor beta chain derives from a study of blood T cell repertoires in COVID-19 (dated by TCRdb to 2018 to 2021). At the level of the whole study: Samples covering the acute and convalescent phases of COVID-19 were provided by collaborators in the United States, Italy and Spain. The prospective study material was composed of cDNA or gDNA derived from T cells, B-cell-depleted T cells, or PBMCs. The dataset comprised deeply sampled blood TCRbeta repertoires from subjects exposed to, actively infected with, or recovered from COVID-19. The repertoires were released in a freely available public database meant as a resource for research on the immune response to SARS-CoV-2. Samples were obtained from the ongoing ImmuneRACE study (first 160 participants) and from 950 to 1,500 subjects provided by 6 global collaborators. Nearly every sample came with metadata listing a de-identified subject ID, COVID-19 status, age in years and sex. Where HLA class I and class II types were available, the types were taken from metadata supplied by the sample provider, not from assay-based typing.

A remark on this clone: Its antigen is currently not known. The sample holds no much larger clone one base away, and base qualities are not on file.

Collaborating institutions collected whole blood in K2EDTA tubes following their own protocols. For TCRbeta analysis, collaborators shipped samples in one of three forms: frozen whole blood, isolated PBMCs, or DNA extracted from either of those sample types. General conclusions and limits of the study: How much clinical and demographic metadata was included differed by source and by participant, and the metadata was provided uncurated.

TCRbeta CDR3 regions were amplified from genomic DNA by means of the immunoSEQ Assay, a bias-controlled multiplex PCR. The authors' pipeline ran thus. The number of nucleated cells in each sample was estimated from the amplification of reference gene primers within the assay. To quantify the absolute abundance of each unique TCRbeta CDR3 rearrangement, sequence reads were collapsed and filtered. For each sample, productive Simpson clonality was calculated by taking the square root of Simpson's diversity index across productive rearrangements. Here the immuneACCESS table is served through TCRdb, limited to in-frame sequences with V and J called. Missing clones are a known gap in these copies; in checked studies unresolved V genes cover under half, and the rest lacks a known reason. V, J and clone size reflect that table, while D and trimming were determined from the DNA. In all, the sample holds tens of thousands of clones, and 83% of those were seen once. The ten most abundant clones make up around 15% of the sample.

The CDR3 spans 15 residues, from the cysteine through the phenylalanine. Left in the record is the CDR3 DNA by itself, 45 bases read in frame from the first base. CDR1 and CDR2 (SGHTA, FQGNSA) derive from the germline V gene. From V the trimming removes 3 bases and from J it removes 1 base, while the gene matches leave 3 bases of the junction unaccounted for. Specimen: peripheral blood. This chain is built from TRBV7-2 and TRBJ2-3, with 8 middle bases fitting TRBD2. The source is a man aged 40-49 years with acute or convalescent COVID-19. In nucleotides, the sequence is TGTGCCAGCAGCTTCCGGGGGGGCGGCACAGATACGCAGTATTTT. Translated, this gives CASSFRGGGTDTQYF.